These 30 T cell receptor beta chains share one sample of origin, sequenced in a study of blood T cell repertoires in COVID-19. Measured with immunoSEQ multiplex PCR; TCRdb has only the in-frame clones, and not every one. Among roughly 440,000 clones listed, around 88% were seen once. The sequenced sample was peripheral blood. These receptors all stem from a woman between 50 and 59 years old with COVID-19, enrolled during active disease.

The CDR3 coding sequence is TGTGCCAGTACCCGTTGGGGCGGGGGAGGCACAGATACGCAGTATTTT. It specifies CASTRWGGGGTDTQYF. The V gene is TRBV19, the J gene TRBJ2-3, with TRBD2 matching 7 bases. CDR3 length: 16 amino acids. The V and J ends lost 7 bases and 1 base, in that order; junction bases with no gene match: 11. Germline CDR1 and CDR2: LNHDA and SQIVND (reference sequence).

This chain links TRBV19 with TRBJ1-2; 8 bases map to TRBD1. CDR1 and CDR2 from the germline V gene are LNHDA and SQIVND (reference sequence). Losses at the gene ends were 9 bases for V and 3 bases for J; bases not matched to a gene: 3. The CDR3 extends over 12 amino acids. The CDR3 bases are TGTGCCAGCAGGGGGCGCGACTATGGCTACACCTTC. Translating it yields CASRGRDYGYTF.

This clone was seen a single time. The chain employs TRBV5-6 and TRBJ1-2, with D uncertain. This CDR3 comprises 14 residues. The germline gives CDR1 SGHDT, CDR2 YYEEEE. V dropped 6 bases and J dropped 4 bases, with 16 bases sitting between them. CDR3 coding DNA: TGTGCCAGCACTGAGGCTGCCGGAACCTATGGCTACACCTTC. Its protein is CASTEAAGTYGYTF.

The J gene is TRBJ2-3, the V gene TRBV19; 7 bases map to TRBD1. Losses at the gene ends were 5 bases for V and 3 bases for J; bases not matched to a gene: 11. From germline, CDR1 is LNHDA and CDR2 SQIVND (reference sequence). There are 16 residues in the CDR3. Here the CDR3 reads CASSPGQEYWTDTQYF. The CDR3 coding sequence is TGTGCCAGTAGTCCCGGACAGGAATACTGGACAGATACGCAGTATTTT. The full variable domain, completed using reference TRBV19 and TRBJ2-3, is DGGITQSPKYLFRKEGQNVTLSCEQNLNHDAMYWYRQDPGQGLRLIYYSQIVNDFQKGDIAEGYSVSREKKESFPLTVTSAQKNPTAFYLCASSPGQEYWTDTQYFGPGTRLTVL.

The CDR3 DNA is TGTGCCAGCAGCCTCCAGGGACAGGGCTACGAGCAGTACTTC. It specifies CASSLQGQGYEQYF. The genes are TRBV7-9 and TRBJ2-7; 9 bases agree with TRBD1. This CDR3 has 14 residues. Trimming at V came to 5 bases and at J to 3 bases, leaving 5 bases not matched to a gene. Germline assignment: CDR1 SEHNR and CDR2 FQNEAQ (reference sequence).

This clone has only one observation. The chain carries TRBV11-1 and TRBJ2-5, with 7 bases that match TRBD1. The V segment lost 2 bases and the J segment 1 base; nucleotides outside the gene matches: 4. The CDR3 consists of 15 residues. Germline V CDR1 and CDR2: SGHAT, FQDESV (reference sequence). CDR3 bases: TGTGCCAGCAGCTTAAGGACAGGTCTCCAAGAGACCCAGTACTTC. Protein sequence: CASSLRTGLQETQYF.

The chain joins TRBV10-3 to TRBJ1-2; 8 bases agree with TRBD1. The CDR3 extends over 12 amino acids. Germline V lookup: CDR1 ENHRY, CDR2 SYGVKD. The J segment lost 8 bases and the V segment lost 7 bases, leaving 6 bases of the junction unmatched. CDR3 bases: TGTGCCATCACCCGGACAGGGACCGGCTACACCTTC. Its protein product is CAITRTGTGYTF.

V gene TRBV6-5 combines with J gene TRBJ1-1; 11 bases fit TRBD1. The CDR3 has 15 residues. Germline V gene sequence: CDR1 MNHEY, CDR2 SVGAGI. Trimming removed 2 bases from V and 8 bases from J; junction bases left unmatched: 7. CDR3 region: CASSYLRTGGVEAFF. Here the CDR3 DNA reads TGTGCCAGCAGTTACCTTAGGACAGGGGGCGTCGAAGCTTTCTTT.

The chain combines TRBV4-1 with TRBJ1-5; 7 bases fit TRBD1. The CDR3 extends over 15 amino acids. V shed 4 bases, J shed 6 bases, and the junction held 9 bases outside the gene matches. Germline V gene data show CDR1 as MGHRA and CDR2 as YSYEKL. Written as DNA, the CDR3 is TGCGCCAGCAGCCCCCGAGGAGGGGGCTTTCAGCCCCAGCATTTT. Its translation: CASSPRGGGFQPQHF.

V gene TRBV6-1 combines with J gene TRBJ2-5; possible D gene TRBD1, 5 bases. The germline V and J ends were trimmed by 2 bases and 5 bases, with 15 bases remaining between them. The CDR3 is 15 residues long. Germline values: CDR1 MNHNS, CDR2 SASEGT. CDR3 DNA sequence: TGTGCCAGCAGTGAAAGGGCAGGGCAAGGGGAGACCCAGTACTTC. Encoded protein: CASSERAGQGETQYF.

This chain links TRBV28 with TRBJ1-3, with 8 bases fitting TRBD1. CDR1 MDHEN and CDR2 SYDVKM come from the germline V gene. V lost 6 bases to trimming and J lost 0 bases; unmatched junction nucleotides: 7. This CDR3 region has 16 residues. The CDR3 DNA is TGTGCCAGCAGCTCGACAGGGGATATCTCTGGAAACACCATATATTTT. Amino acids: CASSSTGDISGNTIYF. Supplemented by reference TRBV28 and TRBJ1-3, the full variable domain reads DVKVTQSSRYLVKRTGEKVFLECVQDMDHENMFWYRQDPGLGLRLIYFSYDVKMKEKGDIPEGYSVSREKKERFSLILESASTNQTSMYLCASSSTGDISGNTIYFGEGSWLTVV.

CDR3 bases: TGTGCCAGCAGTGAAGGGACAGGGTCCTATGGCTACACCTTC. It encodes CASSEGTGSYGYTF. This rearrangement joins TRBV2 to TRBJ1-2; 8 bases line up with TRBD1. The CDR3 is 14 residues long. From germline, CDR1 is SNHLY and CDR2 FYNNEI. J gave up 4 bases and V 1 base, and 2 bases lay outside the gene matches.

This sequence joins TRBV11-2 and TRBJ1-2; D not certain. Trimming left V 1 base short and J 8 bases short, with 14 bases between. This CDR3 is built from 14 residues. In germline, CDR1 is SGHAT, CDR2 FQNNGV. The CDR3 sequence: CASSLGGSEGGYTF. The DNA of the CDR3 is TGTGCCAGCAGCTTAGGAGGGTCTGAGGGCGGCTACACCTTC.

V and J are TRBV7-2 and TRBJ2-5; 7 nucleotides match TRBD2. CDR1 SGHTA and CDR2 FQGNSA come from the germline V gene. The J segment lost 5 bases and the V segment lost 3 bases, leaving 9 bases of the junction unmatched. The CDR3 extends over 15 amino acids. The DNA for the CDR3 is TGTGCCAGCAGCTTTCCCCAGCGGGGCAGGGAGACCCAGTACTTC. Translation gives CASSFPQRGRETQYF. The complete variable domain, with remaining parts taken from reference TRBV7-2 and TRBJ2-5, reads GAGVSQSPSNKVTEKGKDVELRCDPISGHTALYWYRQSLGQGLEFLIYFQGNSAPDKSGLPSDRFSAERTGGSVSTLTIQRTQQEDSAVYLCASSFPQRGRETQYFGPGTRLLVL.

This clone was counted a single time. The gene calls are TRBV9 and TRBJ2-5, with 7 bases aligning to TRBD2. This CDR3 contains 16 residues. Germline V gene sequence: CDR1 SGDLS, CDR2 YYNGEE. The junction had 8 bases not matched to a gene; V was cut back by 2 bases and J by 1 base. CDR3 coding DNA: TGTGCCAGCAGCGTCCGTGGTGGGGGGGGCCAAGAGACCCAGTACTTC. Translated: CASSVRGGGGQETQYF.

The chain links TRBV28 to TRBJ2-7; the match to TRBD1 covers 7 bases. Germline-derived CDR1 and CDR2 are MDHEN and SYDVKM. V was clipped by 4 bases and J by 3 bases; unmatched bases: 12. This CDR3 is built from 16 residues. In DNA, the CDR3 is TGTGCCAGCAGTTATTCTCCGGGACAGAGGAGCTACGAGCAGTACTTC. This translates into CASSYSPGQRSYEQYF. The full variable domain, in which reference TRBV28 and TRBJ2-7 provide the parts outside the CDR3, is DVKVTQSSRYLVKRTGEKVFLECVQDMDHENMFWYRQDPGLGLRLIYFSYDVKMKEKGDIPEGYSVSREKKERFSLILESASTNQTSMYLCASSYSPGQRSYEQYFGPGTRLTVT.

The V call is TRBV12-3 or TRBV12-4, the J call TRBJ1-6; 7 nucleotides match TRBD1. Trimming took 9 bases from V and 10 from J; bases not matched to a gene: 9. The length of the CDR3 is 13 residues. CDR3 protein: CASLWTGLSPLHF. In DNA form, the CDR3 reads TGTGCCAGTTTATGGACAGGTTTATCACCCCTCCACTTT.

The chain has TRBV19 and TRBJ2-7, with D tentatively TRBD2 (6 bases). Germline CDR1 and CDR2: LNHDA and SQIVND (reference sequence). V was cut by 2 bases and J by 5 bases, with 13 bases left in between. This CDR3 is 14 amino acids long. CDR3 DNA: TGTGCCAGTAGTATACGTCCGGGGGTCCACGAGCAGTACTTC. It encodes CASSIRPGVHEQYF.

The chain uses TRBV3-1 (or the pseudogene TRBV3-2) and TRBJ1-1, with D perhaps TRBD1 (5 bases). The CDR3 is made up of 13 amino acids. Deletions cut 4 bases from V and 6 bases from J, with 12 bases between. Germline V gene data show CDR1 as LGHDT and CDR2 as YNNKEL (reference sequence). The CDR3 spells CASSLDRGAEAFF. As DNA, the CDR3 is TGTGCCAGCAGCCTGGATCGGGGGGCTGAAGCTTTCTTT.

This chain links TRBV5-1 with TRBJ2-5, with 7 bases aligning to TRBD1. CDR1 and CDR2 (germline): SGHRS, YFSETQ. V gave up 0 bases and J gave up 1 base; unmatched junction bases: 6. The CDR3 totals 16 residues. CDR3 region: CASSLAGDRTQETQYF. CDR3 bases: TGCGCCAGCAGCTTGGCTGGGGACAGAACCCAAGAGACCCAGTACTTC. Combining the CDR3 with reference TRBV5-1 and TRBJ2-5 gives the whole variable domain KAGVTQTPRYLIKTRGQQVTLSCSPISGHRSVSWYQQTPGQGLQFLFEYFSETQRNKGNFPGRFSGRQFSNSRSEMNVSTLELGDSALYLCASSLAGDRTQETQYFGPGTRLLVL.

The V call is TRBV6-1, the J call TRBJ1-2; D not resolved. Deletions cut 2 bases from V and 5 bases from J, with 15 bases between. Germline values: CDR1 MNHNS, CDR2 SASEGT. The CDR3 is made up of 15 amino acids. CDR3 in amino acids: CASSERRAHLYGYTF. CDR3 bases: TGTGCCAGCAGTGAAAGGAGGGCCCACCTGTATGGCTACACCTTC.

The V gene is TRBV18, the J gene TRBJ1-1; TRBD1 is a possible D gene (6 bases). V lost 0 bases, J lost 2 bases, and 13 bases lay in between. The CDR3 is made up of 16 amino acids. Germline CDR1 is KGHSH and CDR2 is LQKENI. The chain's CDR3 is CASSPPIGGTNTEAFF. CDR3 nucleotides: TGTGCCAGCTCACCACCTATAGGGGGAACTAACACTGAAGCTTTCTTT.

The rearrangement joins TRBV2 to TRBJ2-4; possibly TRBD1 for D (6 bases). Germline-derived CDR1 and CDR2 are SNHLY and FYNNEI. The V gene lost 2 bases and the J gene lost 9 bases, with 8 bases spanning the gap. CDR3 length equals 12 residues. As DNA, the CDR3 is TGTGCCAGCAGTGAACGCAGGGGCATTCAGTACTTC. It is translated as CASSERRGIQYF.

The chain joins TRBV29-1 to TRBJ2-7, with TRBD1 matching over 8 bases. CDR1 is SQVTM and CDR2 is ANQGSEA in the germline V gene. V gave up 4 bases and J gave up 2 bases; unmatched junction bases: 4. The CDR3 loop spans 13 amino acids. DNA of the CDR3: TGCAGCGTTGGTCGGACAGGGCCCTACGAGCAGTACTTC. As protein: CSVGRTGPYEQYF.

The V call is TRBV9, the J call TRBJ2-2, with 7 bases identical to TRBD2. Trimming took 0 bases from V and 4 from J; bases not matched to a gene: 3. The CDR3 length is 15 residues. Germline CDR1 is SGDLS and CDR2 is YYNGEE. For the CDR3, the DNA is TGTGCCAGCAGCGTAGAGCGGGGCCCCACCGGGGAGCTGTTTTTT. It specifies CASSVERGPTGELFF.

The chain uses TRBV6-6 and TRBJ2-7; 9 bases agree with TRBD1. Germline V gene lookup returns CDR1 MNHNY and CDR2 SVGAGI (reference sequence). The CDR3 extends over 14 amino acids. With V trimmed by 8 bases and J by 7 bases, 12 bases remained unmatched. The CDR3 sequence: CASLAGTGNWEQYF. CDR3 coding DNA: TGTGCCAGCCTCGCTGGGACAGGGAATTGGGAGCAGTACTTC.

The chain is built from TRBV27 and TRBJ2-1; 9 nucleotides align to TRBD1. Germline V gives CDR1 MNHEY, CDR2 SMNVEV (reference sequence). The CDR3 length is 16 residues. Unmatched junction bases numbered 8, after V lost 5 bases and J lost 3 bases. In nucleotides, the CDR3 is TGTGCCAGCAGTCTTCAAACGACAGGGGGCTACAATGAGCAGTTCTTC. Encoded protein: CASSLQTTGGYNEQFF.

The chain recombines TRBV7-2 with TRBJ1-2; TRBD1 agrees at 7 bases. Germline values: CDR1 SGHTA, CDR2 FQGNSA. V lost 4 bases and J lost 8; bases outside the gene matches: 10. The CDR3 length is 14 residues. CDR3 protein: CASSSRTGLSGYTF. In DNA, the CDR3 is TGTGCCAGCAGCTCTCGGACAGGCTTAAGCGGCTACACCTTC.

The chain couples TRBV5-8 to TRBJ2-5; D possibly corresponds to TRBD2 (5 bases). Germline CDR1 SGHTS, CDR2 YDEGEE. The CDR3 sequence is 12 residues long. V shed 6 bases and J shed 7 bases, with 13 bases lying between them. The CDR3 DNA reads TGTGCCAGCACCCGAGGGTTGGGGACCCAGTACTTC. This sequence encodes CASTRGLGTQYF.

The chain has TRBV28 and TRBJ2-3; 10 bases are shared with TRBD2. J gave up 5 bases and V 2 bases, and 1 base lay outside the gene matches. CDR1 and CDR2 (germline): MDHEN, SYDVKM. The CDR3 loop spans 14 amino acids. As DNA, the CDR3 is TGTGCCAGCAGTTTACTAGCGGGGGTAGATACGCAGTATTTT. Protein product: CASSLLAGVDTQYF. Looking up the rest from reference TRBV28 and TRBJ2-3 gives the full variable domain: DVKVTQSSRYLVKRTGEKVFLECVQDMDHENMFWYRQDPGLGLRLIYFSYDVKMKEKGDIPEGYSVSREKKERFSLILESASTNQTSMYLCASSLLAGVDTQYFGPGTRLTVL.